Many counts were recorded for the clone carrying this T cell receptor beta chain. The antigen remains unidentified. TCRdb recomputed calls from the 5' RACE reads with MiXCR, one row per CDR3 protein. In the table there are some 63,000 distinct CDR3 sequences, around 7.4% of which are singletons. The data originate from a study of T cells after yellow fever vaccination. Study-wide results and caveats: Post-booster repertoires contained most primary-vaccination clones again (roughly 96% CD4, around 88% CD8). Repertoires sorted by FACS could include abundant clonotypes that are contaminants from the bulk population.

The CDR3 covers 19 residues. Germline CDR1 reads LNHNV; CDR2 reads YYDKDF (reference sequence). Trimming removed 5 bases at V and 7 bases at J, with 29 bases between. This sample comprised CD8+ T cells sorted from PBMCs, obtained 15 days after the yellow fever booster vaccination. The sequence was collected from a man younger than 40 who received the YFV17D yellow fever vaccine. The rearrangement uses TRBV15 and TRBJ2-2; D perhaps matches TRBD2 (6 bases). The DNA of the CDR3 is TGTGCCACCAGCGTTTACAGCGGGCGGGAATCCCTTGCGTACGGGGAGCTGTTTTTT. It is translated as CATSVYSGRESLAYGELFF.